These T cell receptor beta chains were read from a single sample in a study of cytomegalovirus exposure and HLA in healthy donors. Method: immunoSEQ multiplex PCR; TCRdb's copy keeps in-frame clones and lacks some. The profile shows 100,000 to 120,000 clones, approximately 79% of them singletons. Sequenced sample: PBMCs. These receptors were collected from a man aged 25 to 40 in good health and CMV-seropositive. Both conserved end residues are part of each CDR3. The order of the fields is CDR3 protein, CDR3 DNA, D gene, J gene, V gene, clone size. A D gene is named only where the DNA matches it firmly. Clone size is shown for a subset of rows, as once, few, many or a class of expanded clone.

CASSLAGTSYNEQFF TGCGCCAGCAGCTTAGCGGGGACGTCCTACAATGAGCAGTTCTTC TRBD2 TRBJ2-1 TRBV5-1 NA
CASSLSPGVEQFF TGTGCCAGCAGCTTATCCCCCGGGGTTGAGCAGTTCTTC NA TRBJ2-1 TRBV7-9 NA
CASRPTGLAGISETQYF TGTGCCAGCCGTCCGACGGGACTAGCGGGTATCTCGGAGACCCAGTACTTC TRBD2 TRBJ2-5 TRBV2 NA
CASSQEGTGAGELFF TGCGCCAGCAGCCAAGAAGGGACAGGGGCAGGGGAGCTGTTTTTT TRBD1 TRBJ2-2 TRBV4-3 few
CASSPGGAYNEQFF TGTGCCAGCAGCCCGGGGGGGGCCTACAATGAGCAGTTCTTC TRBD2 TRBJ2-1 TRBV7-9 NA
CASSSDSLEAFF TGCGCCAGCAGCTCGGACAGCTTGGAAGCTTTCTTT NA TRBJ1-1 TRBV5-1 NA
CASRRGYGYTF TGCGCCAGCAGGCGGGGTTATGGCTACACCTTC NA TRBJ1-2 TRBV10-1 NA
CASGVIGTSGVTQYF TGTGCCAGCGGAGTAATAGGGACTAGCGGGGTTACCCAGTACTTC TRBD2 TRBJ2-5 TRBV27 NA
CASRLDGQGTEAFF TGCGCCAGCAGGTTGGATGGACAGGGCACTGAAGCTTTCTTT TRBD1 TRBJ1-1 TRBV5-1 NA
CASSAVQNHEKLFF TGTGCCAGCAGTGCGGTACAGAACCATGAAAAACTGTTTTTT NA TRBJ1-4 TRBV2 few
CASSDELGQGQRETRYF TGTGCCAGCAGTGACGAACTGGGACAGGGTCAGAGAGAGACCCGGTACTTC TRBD1 TRBJ2-5 TRBV25-1 NA
CASSPQAHEQYF TGTGCCAGCAGCCCCCAGGCCCACGAGCAGTACTTC NA TRBJ2-7 TRBV7-9 NA
CASSPGTGGWYGYTF TGTGCCAGCAGTCCTGGGACAGGGGGTTGGTATGGCTACACCTTC TRBD1 TRBJ1-2 TRBV27 NA
CASSRRGASDTQYF TGTGCCAGCAGCAGGCGGGGAGCTTCAGATACGCAGTATTTT NA TRBJ2-3 TRBV7-2 NA
CASSPGLAGIQETQYF TGTGCCAGCAGCCCGGGACTAGCGGGGATCCAAGAGACCCAGTACTTC TRBD2 TRBJ2-5 TRBV5-4 NA
CASSNRDSDGNTIYF TGTGCCAGCAGTAACCGGGACAGCGATGGAAACACCATATATTTT TRBD1 TRBJ1-3 TRBV6-1 NA
CASSLTGGHTEAFF TGTGCCAGCAGCTTGACAGGGGGACACACTGAAGCTTTCTTT TRBD1 TRBJ1-1 TRBV5-3 NA
CASSVVSGIGNTIYF TGTGCCAGCAGCGTAGTGTCAGGGATTGGAAACACCATATATTTT NA TRBJ1-3 TRBV9 NA
CSVEDRRTGELFF TGCAGCGTTGAAGATAGAAGAACCGGGGAGCTGTTTTTT NA TRBJ2-2 TRBV29-1 NA
CAWSMGQGQEQYF TGTGCCTGGAGTATGGGACAGGGGCAAGAGCAGTACTTC TRBD1 TRBJ2-7 TRBV30 NA
CASRVGTGGLKLFF TGTGCCAGCAGAGTAGGGACAGGGGGCCTAAAACTGTTTTTT TRBD1 TRBJ1-4 TRBV6-5 NA
CASSLGDRVQQPQHF TGTGCCAGCAGCTTAGGAGACAGGGTGCAACAGCCCCAGCATTTT TRBD1 TRBJ1-5 TRBV7-9 NA
CASSLPDRGRRGYTF TGTGCCAGCAGCTTACCGGACAGGGGACGAAGGGGCTACACCTTC TRBD1 TRBJ1-2 TRBV13 NA
CASSPTHYEQYF TGTGCCAGCAGCCCAACTCACTACGAGCAGTACTTC NA TRBJ2-7 TRBV7-9 NA
CASSLVGLAETQYF TGTGCCAGCAGCCTTGTGGGGCTAGCGGAGACCCAGTACTTC NA TRBJ2-5 TRBV9 NA
CASSQDTSGGAGELFF TGTGCCAGCAGCCAAGATACTAGCGGGGGGGCCGGGGAGCTGTTTTTT TRBD2 TRBJ2-2 TRBV4-2 few
CAISEGLAEQFF TGTGCCATCAGTGAGGGACTAGCAGAGCAGTTCTTC TRBD2 TRBJ2-1 TRBV10-3 NA
CASSPGGSVYEQFF TGTGCCAGCTCACCGGGGGGGTCTGTATATGAGCAGTTCTTC TRBD2 TRBJ2-1 TRBV18 NA
CASSSQGPDEQYF TGTGCCAGCAGTTCCCAGGGGCCGGACGAGCAGTACTTC NA TRBJ2-7 TRBV28 NA
CASSQTGQPRETQYF TGTGCCAGCAGTCAGACGGGACAGCCAAGAGAGACCCAGTACTTC TRBD1 TRBJ2-5 TRBV25-1 NA
CASSPGNEGGELFF TGTGCCAGCAGCCCCGGGAATGAGGGCGGGGAGCTGTTTTTT NA TRBJ2-2 TRBV7-9 NA
CASNGRGSYNEQFF TGTGCCAGCAACGGCAGGGGATCCTACAATGAGCAGTTCTTC NA TRBJ2-1 TRBV27 NA
CASSQETQANTGELFF TGCGCCAGCAGCCAAGAAACCCAGGCGAACACCGGGGAGCTGTTTTTT NA TRBJ2-2 TRBV4-1 NA
CASSQAPRGQEREKLFF TGCGCCAGCAGCCAAGCGCCCAGGGGGCAGGAAAGAGAAAAACTGTTTTTT TRBD1 TRBJ1-4 TRBV4-3 NA
CASSFYRRPSNYGYTF TGTGCCAGCAGCTTCTACCGGCGGCCTTCTAACTATGGCTACACCTTC NA TRBJ1-2 TRBV11-3 NA
CASGAQQETQYF TGTGCCAGCGGGGCACAACAAGAGACCCAGTACTTC NA TRBJ2-5 TRBV13 NA
CASSTGLARGGYEQYF TGTGCCAGCAGCACGGGACTAGCGAGGGGGGGATACGAGCAGTACTTC TRBD2 TRBJ2-7 TRBV13 NA
CASSFGGQDTEAFF TGTGCCAGCAGCTTCGGGGGGCAGGACACTGAAGCTTTCTTT NA TRBJ1-1 TRBV11-3 NA
CAWSLDSTLPLHF TGTGCCTGGAGCCTAGACAGTACCTTACCCCTCCACTTT NA TRBJ1-6 TRBV30 NA
CASSQEREANYGYTF TGCGCCAGCAGCCAAGAGAGGGAAGCTAACTATGGCTACACCTTC NA TRBJ1-2 TRBV4-3 NA
CASSLAGYEQYF TGTGCCAGCAGCTTAGCAGGGTACGAGCAGTACTTC NA TRBJ2-7 TRBV11-2 NA
CASSQVPGAYNEQFF TGTGCCAGCAGCCAAGTTCCGGGGGCCTACAATGAGCAGTTCTTC NA TRBJ2-1 TRBV14 NA
CAISDAEKLNTGELFF TGTGCCATCAGTGATGCGGAGAAACTGAACACCGGGGAGCTGTTTTTT NA TRBJ2-2 TRBV10-3 NA
CATSWDRGSYEQYF TGTGCCACCAGCTGGGACAGGGGCTCCTACGAGCAGTACTTC TRBD1 TRBJ2-7 TRBV15 NA
CASSEGDRYSNQPQHF TGTGCCAGCAGTGAAGGGGACAGATATAGCAATCAGCCCCAGCATTTT TRBD1 TRBJ1-5 TRBV2 NA
CATSRGDRGLKPQHF TGTGCCACCAGCAGAGGTGACAGGGGACTGAAACCCCAGCATTTT TRBD1 TRBJ1-5 TRBV15 NA
CASSAQGLAGSDTQYF TGTGCCAGCAGCGCCCAGGGACTAGCGGGGTCGGATACGCAGTATTTT TRBD2 TRBJ2-3 TRBV9 NA
CASSTSGVAWQNTEAFF TGTGCCAGCAGTACATCAGGGGTGGCGTGGCAGAACACTGAAGCTTTCTTT NA TRBJ1-1 TRBV25-1 NA
CAISEGGSTGELFF TGTGCCATCAGTGAAGGGGGCAGCACCGGGGAGCTGTTTTTT TRBD1 TRBJ2-2 TRBV10-3 NA
CASLDRGEQYF TGTGCCAGCCTTGACAGGGGCGAGCAGTACTTC TRBD1 TRBJ2-7 TRBV27 NA
CASSLSLLTDTQYF TGTGCCAGCAGCTTGTCACTGCTCACAGATACGCAGTATTTT NA TRBJ2-3 TRBV5-8 NA
CASGPGTEAFF TGTGCCAGTGGGCCGGGGACAGAAGCTTTCTTT NA TRBJ1-1 TRBV19 NA
CSVEASGTRIFGTF TGCAGCGTTGAGGCATCCGGGACAAGGATTTTCGGCACCTTC NA TRBJ1-2 TRBV29-1 NA
CASSLARELAAFF TGTGCCAGCAGCTTAGCCCGAGAGCTTGCTGCTTTCTTT NA TRBJ1-1 TRBV11-2 NA
CASRGYTNTEAFF TGTGCCTCCCGGGGGTACACGAACACTGAAGCTTTCTTT NA TRBJ1-1 TRBV6-1 once
CAWSSRGKDNEKLFF TGTGCCTGGAGTTCCAGGGGTAAAGATAATGAAAAACTGTTTTTT NA TRBJ1-4 TRBV30 NA
CASGKWTGGPDTQYF TGTGCCAGCGGAAAATGGACAGGGGGGCCAGATACGCAGTATTTT TRBD1 TRBJ2-3 TRBV11-3 NA
CASSSRGDTQYF TGTGCCAGCAGCTCACGGGGAGATACGCAGTATTTT NA TRBJ2-3 TRBV7-3 NA
CASSPRSGPEAFF TGTGCCAGCAGCCCCCGGAGCGGGCCTGAAGCTTTCTTT NA TRBJ1-1 TRBV7-9 NA
CASSPWDNLLAKNIQYF TGTGCCAGTAGTCCATGGGACAACTTACTAGCCAAAAACATTCAGTACTTC NA TRBJ2-4 TRBV19 NA